A single T cell receptor (beta chain) is shown here with its context. RNA transcripts gave rise to amplified TCR beta CDR3 regions. The TCR CDR3 first-round RT-PCR relied on the HTBI primer set. Each CDR3 protein gets one entry after TCRdb re-called the multiplex PCR reads with MiXCR. The data contain some 440,000 distinct CDR3 sequences, about a sixth of them seen just once; the ten biggest clones take up approximately 7.5%. Uncontrolled infection, other autoimmune disease, pregnancy or lactation excluded patients. These data come from a study of T cells in Graves' hyperthyroidism and ophthalmopathy. The sequencing sample was made of blood. The TCR comes from a woman between 18 and 29 years old with Graves' hyperthyroidism.

The CDR3 sequence is CASGSTGANSPLHF. The CDR3, as DNA: TGTGCCAGCGGATCGACAGGGGCCAATTCACCCCTCCACTTT. V usage is TRBV7-9 and J usage is TRBJ1-6; 8 bases match TRBD1. The germline CDR1 and CDR2 sequences are SEHNR and FQNEAQ (reference sequence). The length of the CDR3 is 14 residues. V was pared by 8 bases and J by 7 bases, with 7 bases of the junction left unmatched. Full variable domain (rest looked up from reference TRBV7-9 and TRBJ1-6): DTGVSQNPRHKITKRGQNVTFRCDPISEHNRLYWYRQTLGQGPEFLTYFQNEAQLEKSRLLSDRFSAERPKGSFSTLEIQRTEQGDSAMYLCASGSTGANSPLHFGNGTRLTVT.